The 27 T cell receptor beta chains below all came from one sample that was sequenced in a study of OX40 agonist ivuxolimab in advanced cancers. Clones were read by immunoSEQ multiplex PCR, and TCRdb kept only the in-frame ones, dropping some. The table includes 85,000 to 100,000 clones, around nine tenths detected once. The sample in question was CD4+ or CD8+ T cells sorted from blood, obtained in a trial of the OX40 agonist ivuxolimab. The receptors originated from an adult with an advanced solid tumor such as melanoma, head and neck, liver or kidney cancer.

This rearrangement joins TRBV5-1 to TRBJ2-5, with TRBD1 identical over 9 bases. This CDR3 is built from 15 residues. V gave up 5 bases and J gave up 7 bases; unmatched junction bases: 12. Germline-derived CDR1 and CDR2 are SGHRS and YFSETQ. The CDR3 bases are TGCGCCAGCAGTCGGGACAGGGTGTTGTTGGGGACCCAGTACTTC. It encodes CASSRDRVLLGTQYF.

CDR3 sequence: CASSITEAGANVLTF. In nucleotides, the CDR3 is TGTGCCAGTAGTATAACGGAAGCTGGGGCCAACGTCCTGACTTTC. V is TRBV19 and J is TRBJ2-6; D remains unclear. CDR1 is LNHDA and CDR2 is SQIVND in the germline V gene (reference sequence). The CDR3 is 15 residues long. Between the trimmed V and J ends, which lost 2 bases and 2 bases, there was a span of 7 bases.

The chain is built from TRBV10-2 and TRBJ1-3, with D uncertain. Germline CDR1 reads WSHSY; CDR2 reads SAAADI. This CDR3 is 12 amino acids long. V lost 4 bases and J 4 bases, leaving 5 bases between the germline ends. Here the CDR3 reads CASSAGGNTIYF. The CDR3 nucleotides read TGCGCCAGCAGTGCGGGGGGAAACACCATATATTTT.

The CDR3, as DNA: TGTGCCAGCAGCGCGACCGGGACAATAAATCAGCCCCAGCATTTT. Amino acids: CASSATGTINQPQHF. The chain has TRBV7-2 and TRBJ1-5; tentative D call: TRBD1 (6 bases). In germline, CDR1 is SGHTA, CDR2 FQGNSA. The V and J ends lost 5 bases and 4 bases respectively, with 15 bases between them. The CDR3 runs 15 residues. The whole variable domain, remainder taken from reference TRBV7-2 and TRBJ1-5, is GAGVSQSPSNKVTEKGKDVELRCDPISGHTALYWYRQSLGQGLEFLIYFQGNSAPDKSGLPSDRFSAERTGGSVSTLTIQRTQQEDSAVYLCASSATGTINQPQHFGDGTRLSIL.

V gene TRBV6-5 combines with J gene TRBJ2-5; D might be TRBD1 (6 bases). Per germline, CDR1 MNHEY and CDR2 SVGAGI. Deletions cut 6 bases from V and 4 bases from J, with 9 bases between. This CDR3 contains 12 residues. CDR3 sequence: CASRARGETQYF. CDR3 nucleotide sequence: TGTGCCAGCAGGGCCAGGGGAGAGACCCAGTACTTC.

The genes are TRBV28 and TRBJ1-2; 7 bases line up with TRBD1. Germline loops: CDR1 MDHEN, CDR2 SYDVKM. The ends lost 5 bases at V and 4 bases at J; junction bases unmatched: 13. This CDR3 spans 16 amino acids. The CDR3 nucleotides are TGTGCCAGCAGTCAGGGGGTTGGGCCGGTTGGCTATGGCTACACCTTC. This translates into CASSQGVGPVGYGYTF.

Written as DNA, the CDR3 is TGTGCATCCCTCCCTGGCAGAGATGGAAACACCATATATTTT. It yields the protein CASLPGRDGNTIYF. This rearrangement joins TRBV28 to TRBJ1-3; D ambiguous. The CDR3 is made up of 14 amino acids. From germline, CDR1 is MDHEN and CDR2 SYDVKM.

CDR3 DNA sequence: TGCAGTGTAGACAGCTATGGCTACACCTTC. It specifies CSVDSYGYTF. The J gene is TRBJ1-2, the V gene TRBV20-1; TRBD1 might be the D (5 bases). V was pared by 7 bases and J by 4 bases, with 7 bases between. The CDR3 runs 10 residues. CDR1 is DFQATT and CDR2 is SNEGSKA in the germline V gene (reference sequence).

For the CDR3, the DNA is TGCGCCAGCAGCTTGGGACTATCGAGCTCCTACAATGAGCAGTTCTTC. The encoded protein is CASSLGLSSSYNEQFF. The gene calls are TRBV5-1 and TRBJ2-1, with a weak D call TRBD2 (5 bases). Germline V CDR1 and CDR2: SGHRS, YFSETQ. The CDR3 loop spans 16 amino acids. V was trimmed by 0 bases and J by 0 bases, leaving 10 bases between them.

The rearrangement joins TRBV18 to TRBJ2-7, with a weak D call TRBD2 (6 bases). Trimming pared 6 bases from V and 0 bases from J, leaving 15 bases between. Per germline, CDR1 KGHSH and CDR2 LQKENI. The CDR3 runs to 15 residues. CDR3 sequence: CASSKREVNSYEQYF. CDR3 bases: TGTGCCAGCTCTAAGAGGGAGGTGAACTCCTACGAGCAGTACTTC.

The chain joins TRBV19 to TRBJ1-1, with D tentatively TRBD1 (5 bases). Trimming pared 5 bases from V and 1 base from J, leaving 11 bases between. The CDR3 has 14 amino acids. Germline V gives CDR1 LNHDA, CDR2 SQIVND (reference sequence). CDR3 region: CASSLGTGNTEAFF. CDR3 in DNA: TGTGCCAGTAGTTTGGGGACGGGGAACACTGAAGCTTTCTTT.

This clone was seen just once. The DNA of the CDR3 is TGTGCCACCCGGGGGGGCGAGAACACCGGGGAGCTGTTTTTT. Amino acids: CATRGGENTGELFF. J is TRBJ2-2 and V is TRBV15, with 8 positions matching TRBD2. This CDR3 has 14 residues. Germline trimming cut 8 bases from V and 1 base from J; bases unmatched to any gene: 3. Germline CDR1 is LNHNV and CDR2 is YYDKDF (reference sequence).

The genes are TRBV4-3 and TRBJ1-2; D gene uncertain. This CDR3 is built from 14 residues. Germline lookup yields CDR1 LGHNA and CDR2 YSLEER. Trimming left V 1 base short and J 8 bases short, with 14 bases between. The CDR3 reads CASSQAWASSGYTF. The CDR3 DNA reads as TGCGCCAGCAGCCAAGCCTGGGCCTCGAGCGGCTACACCTTC.

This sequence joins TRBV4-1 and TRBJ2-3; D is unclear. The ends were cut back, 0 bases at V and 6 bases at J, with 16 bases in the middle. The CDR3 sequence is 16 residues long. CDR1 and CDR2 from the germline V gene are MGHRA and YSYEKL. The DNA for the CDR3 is TGCGCCAGCAGCCAAGATCCGGGTGCCTACTCCGATACGCAGTATTTT. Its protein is CASSQDPGAYSDTQYF.

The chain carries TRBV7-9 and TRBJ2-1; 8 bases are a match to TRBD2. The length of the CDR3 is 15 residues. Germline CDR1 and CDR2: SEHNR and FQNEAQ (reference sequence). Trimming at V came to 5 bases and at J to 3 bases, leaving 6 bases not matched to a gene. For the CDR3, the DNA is TGTGCCAGCAGCCAGACCGGGACTAGCTACAATGAGCAGTTCTTC. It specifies CASSQTGTSYNEQFF.

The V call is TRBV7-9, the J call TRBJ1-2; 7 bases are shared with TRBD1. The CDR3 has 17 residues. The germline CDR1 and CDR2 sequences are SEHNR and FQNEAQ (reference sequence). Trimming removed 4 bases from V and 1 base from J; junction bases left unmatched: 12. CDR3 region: CASSSKGTGTDNYGYTF. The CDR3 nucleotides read TGTGCCAGCAGCTCGAAGGGAACCGGGACAGATAACTATGGCTACACCTTC.

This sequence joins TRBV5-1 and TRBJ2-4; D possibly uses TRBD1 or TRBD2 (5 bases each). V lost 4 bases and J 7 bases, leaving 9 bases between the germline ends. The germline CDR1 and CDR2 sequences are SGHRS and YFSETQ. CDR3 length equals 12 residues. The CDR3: CASSRDGNIQYF. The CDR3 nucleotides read TGCGCCAGCAGCCGGGACGGTAACATTCAGTACTTC.

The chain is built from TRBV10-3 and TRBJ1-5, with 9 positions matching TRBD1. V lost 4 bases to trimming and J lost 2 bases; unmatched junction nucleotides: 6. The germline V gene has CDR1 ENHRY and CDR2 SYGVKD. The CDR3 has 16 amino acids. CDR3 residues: CAISAQGATGNQPQHF. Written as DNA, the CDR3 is TGTGCCATCAGTGCACAGGGGGCGACGGGCAATCAGCCCCAGCATTTT.

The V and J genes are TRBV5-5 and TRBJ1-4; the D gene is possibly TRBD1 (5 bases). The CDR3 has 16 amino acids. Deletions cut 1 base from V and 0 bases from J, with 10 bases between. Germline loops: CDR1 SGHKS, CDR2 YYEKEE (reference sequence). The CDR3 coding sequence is TGTGCCAGCAGCTTGCAGCAGGGAGCAACTAATGAAAAACTGTTTTTT. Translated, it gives CASSLQQGATNEKLFF.

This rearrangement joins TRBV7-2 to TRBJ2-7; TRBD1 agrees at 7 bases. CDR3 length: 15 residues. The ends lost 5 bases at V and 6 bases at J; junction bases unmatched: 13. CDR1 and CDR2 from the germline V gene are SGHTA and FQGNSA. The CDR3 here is CASSPGGGQLREQYF. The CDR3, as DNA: TGTGCCAGCAGCCCAGGGGGTGGCCAACTACGCGAGCAGTACTTC.

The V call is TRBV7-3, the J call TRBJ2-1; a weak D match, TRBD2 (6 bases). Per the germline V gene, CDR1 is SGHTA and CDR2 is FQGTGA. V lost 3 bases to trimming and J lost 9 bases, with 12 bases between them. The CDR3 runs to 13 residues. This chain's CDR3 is CASSFERETEQFF. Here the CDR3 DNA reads TGTGCCAGCAGCTTCGAACGGGAGACTGAGCAGTTCTTC.

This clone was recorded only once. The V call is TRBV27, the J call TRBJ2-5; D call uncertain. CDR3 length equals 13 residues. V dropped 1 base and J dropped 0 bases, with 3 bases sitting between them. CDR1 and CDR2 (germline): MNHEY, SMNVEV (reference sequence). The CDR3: CASSLFHQETQYF. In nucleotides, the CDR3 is TGTGCCAGCAGTTTATTCCACCAAGAGACCCAGTACTTC.

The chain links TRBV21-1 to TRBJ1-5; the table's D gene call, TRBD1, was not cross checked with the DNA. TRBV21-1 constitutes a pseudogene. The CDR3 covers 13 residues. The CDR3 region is CASSNRGRGPQHF. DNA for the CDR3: TGTGCCAGCAGCAACAGGGGCCGAGGGCCCCAGCATTTT.

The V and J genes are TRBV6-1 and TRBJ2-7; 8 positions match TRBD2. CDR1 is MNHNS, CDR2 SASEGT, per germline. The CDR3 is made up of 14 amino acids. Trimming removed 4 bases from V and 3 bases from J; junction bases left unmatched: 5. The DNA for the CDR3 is TGTGCCAGCAGTGTAGGTAGCGGGGTCTACGAGCAGTACTTC. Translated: CASSVGSGVYEQYF.

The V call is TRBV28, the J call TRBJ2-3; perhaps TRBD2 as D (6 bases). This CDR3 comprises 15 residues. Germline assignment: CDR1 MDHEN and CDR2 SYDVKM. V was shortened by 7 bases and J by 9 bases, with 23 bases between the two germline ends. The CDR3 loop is CASTKAREVVGTQYF. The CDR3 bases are TGTGCCAGCACGAAGGCTAGGGAGGTTGTGGGGACGCAGTATTTT.

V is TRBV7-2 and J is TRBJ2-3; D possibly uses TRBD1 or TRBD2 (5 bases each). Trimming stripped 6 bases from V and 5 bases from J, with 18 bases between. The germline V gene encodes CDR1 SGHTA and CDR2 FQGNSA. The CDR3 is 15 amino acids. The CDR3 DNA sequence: TGTGCCAGCAGTTTGACCGGGACCCGGGGAGATACGCAGTATTTT. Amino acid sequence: CASSLTGTRGDTQYF.

The CDR3 sequence is CASSATGTGGPHGPGYTF. For the CDR3, the DNA is TGTGCCAGCAGTGCCACCGGGACAGGGGGACCTCATGGCCCTGGCTACACCTTC. J is TRBJ1-2 and V is TRBV28, with TRBD1 identical over 11 bases. The CDR3 runs to 18 residues. V gave up 5 bases and J gave up 7 bases; unmatched junction bases: 18. Germline V gene lookup returns CDR1 MDHEN and CDR2 SYDVKM.